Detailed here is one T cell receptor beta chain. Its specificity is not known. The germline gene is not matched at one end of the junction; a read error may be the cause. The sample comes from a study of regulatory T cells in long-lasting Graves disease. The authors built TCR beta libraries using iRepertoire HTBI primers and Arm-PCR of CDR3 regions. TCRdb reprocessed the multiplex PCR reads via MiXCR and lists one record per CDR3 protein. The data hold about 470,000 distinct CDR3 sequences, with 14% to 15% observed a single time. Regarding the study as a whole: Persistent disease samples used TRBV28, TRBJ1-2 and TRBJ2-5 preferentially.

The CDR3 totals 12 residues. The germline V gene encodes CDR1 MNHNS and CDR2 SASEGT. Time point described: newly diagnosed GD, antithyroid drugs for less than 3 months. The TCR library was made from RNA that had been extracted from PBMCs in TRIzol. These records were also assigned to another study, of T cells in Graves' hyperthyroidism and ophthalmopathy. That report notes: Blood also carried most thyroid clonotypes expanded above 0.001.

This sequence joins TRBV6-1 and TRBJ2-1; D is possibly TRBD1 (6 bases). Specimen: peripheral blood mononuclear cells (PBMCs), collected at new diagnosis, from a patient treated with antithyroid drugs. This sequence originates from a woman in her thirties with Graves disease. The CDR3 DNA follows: TGTGCCAGCAGAAATCAGGGGCCGCGTTTGGTCTTC. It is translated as CASRNQGPRLVF.